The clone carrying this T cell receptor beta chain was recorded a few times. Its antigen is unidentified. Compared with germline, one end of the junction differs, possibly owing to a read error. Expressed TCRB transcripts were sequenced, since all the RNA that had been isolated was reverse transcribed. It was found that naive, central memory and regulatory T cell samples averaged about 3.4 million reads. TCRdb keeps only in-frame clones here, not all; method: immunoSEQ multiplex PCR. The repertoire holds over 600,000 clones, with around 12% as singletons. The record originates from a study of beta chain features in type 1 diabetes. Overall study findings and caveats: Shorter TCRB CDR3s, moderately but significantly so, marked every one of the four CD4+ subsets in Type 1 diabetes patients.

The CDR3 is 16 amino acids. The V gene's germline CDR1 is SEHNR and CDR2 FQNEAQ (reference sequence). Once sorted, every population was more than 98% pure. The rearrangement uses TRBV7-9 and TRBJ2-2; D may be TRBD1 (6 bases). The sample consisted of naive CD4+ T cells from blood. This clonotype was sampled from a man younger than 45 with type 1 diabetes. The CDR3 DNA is TGTGCCAGCAGCCCCCCGGGCCAGGGGAACAGCGGGGAGCTGTTTTTT. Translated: CASSPPGQGNSGELFF.